At least ten counts were recorded for the clone carrying this T cell receptor beta chain. Library construction for TCR beta used iRepertoire HTBI primers and Arm-PCR of CDR3 regions. TCRdb analysed the multiplex PCR reads with MiXCR anew, one entry per CDR3 protein. This sample carries about 620,000 distinct CDR3 sequences, about 16% of them seen once, and the ten largest clones take 15% to 20%. The record originates from a study of regulatory T cells in long-lasting Graves disease. This CDR3 comprises 17 residues. Germline V CDR1 and CDR2: DFQATT, SNEGSKA (reference sequence). Trimming removed 4 bases from V and 0 bases from J, with 20 bases in between. Time point noted: newly diagnosed GD, antithyroid drugs for less than 3 months. The TCR library was made from RNA that had been extracted from PBMCs in TRIzol. These data were likewise used in another study, on T cells in Graves' hyperthyroidism and ophthalmopathy.

The TCR was taken from a woman aged 25-40 years with Graves disease. The chain uses TRBV20-1 and TRBJ2-3, with a possible D match to TRBD2 (5 bases). This material consisted of peripheral blood mononuclear cells (PBMCs), taken at new diagnosis, from a patient treated with antithyroid drugs. The CDR3 bases are TGCAGTGCTACGCGAGCGGTTGGGTCACCTAGCACAGATACGCAGTATTTT. This gives the protein CSATRAVGSPSTDTQYF.